A selection of T cell receptor beta chains follows, all from one sample in a study of blood T cell repertoires in COVID-19. TCRdb's copy holds only in-frame clones and misses some; the assay was immunoSEQ multiplex PCR. The sample has roughly 190,000 clones; around 83% are singletons. The material sequenced was peripheral blood. All receptors derive from a woman in her 40s with acute or convalescent COVID-19. CDR3s include the opening cysteine and the closing phenylalanine or tryptophan. The D gene is left open where the match is weak. Expanded clones get a size class; other rows say once, few or many, or leave the size out.

j_call: TRBJ2-7; v_call: TRBV6-6; clone_size: once; d_call: TRBD1; cdr3_nt: TGTGCCAGCAACGTCCGGGACAGGGGCTACGAGCAGTACTTC; cdr3_aa: CASNVRDRGYEQYF
j_call: TRBJ1-4; v_call: TRBV5-1; clone_size: .; d_call: TRBD1; cdr3_nt: TGCGCCAGCAGGGGACAGACAAATGAAAAACTGTTTTTT; cdr3_aa: CASRGQTNEKLFF
j_call: TRBJ2-1; v_call: TRBV7-9; clone_size: .; d_call: TRBD1; cdr3_nt: TGTGCCAGCAGCTTAGACAGGGGTGCCGGTGGCGATGAGCAGTTCTTC; cdr3_aa: CASSLDRGAGGDEQFF
j_call: TRBJ1-4; v_call: TRBV21-1; clone_size: once; d_call: .; cdr3_nt: TGTGCCAACCGCAGGGGGAGGGAAAAACTGTTTTTT; cdr3_aa: CANRRGREKLFF
j_call: TRBJ1-2; v_call: TRBV20-1; clone_size: .; d_call: .; cdr3_nt: TGCAGTGCTAGTGACGACAGGCCTTTTCTTGACGGCTACACCTTC; cdr3_aa: CSASDDRPFLDGYTF
j_call: TRBJ2-3; v_call: TRBV6-6; clone_size: .; d_call: TRBD2; cdr3_nt: TGTGCCAGCAGTCCTGCCGGAAAGCCCCAGCGGGGGCCCGGGGATACGCAGTATTTT; cdr3_aa: CASSPAGKPQRGPGDTQYF
j_call: TRBJ2-7; v_call: TRBV7-6; clone_size: .; d_call: .; cdr3_nt: TGTGCCAGCAGCTTAGGTCGGGGGAGCTCCTACGAGCAGTACTTC; cdr3_aa: CASSLGRGSSYEQYF
j_call: TRBJ1-2; v_call: TRBV7-9; clone_size: .; d_call: .; cdr3_nt: TGTGCCAGCAGCCAGTCAAACAGGGCGGGCTACACCTTC; cdr3_aa: CASSQSNRAGYTF
j_call: TRBJ1-5; v_call: TRBV5-6; clone_size: once; d_call: .; cdr3_nt: TGTGCCAGCAGTTATTTAGGCAGGGTTGATCAGCCCCAGCATTTT; cdr3_aa: CASSYLGRVDQPQHF
j_call: TRBJ1-6; v_call: TRBV5-1; clone_size: once; d_call: .; cdr3_nt: TGCGCCAGCAGCTCCGGTGGTCTGTCGGTCACTGGAGGTTCACCCCTCCACTTT; cdr3_aa: CASSSGGLSVTGGSPLHF
j_call: TRBJ2-2; v_call: TRBV5-1; clone_size: .; d_call: .; cdr3_nt: TGCGCCAGCAGCCCCGGGAGCACCGGGGAGCTGTTTTTT; cdr3_aa: CASSPGSTGELFF
j_call: TRBJ1-3; v_call: TRBV11-1; clone_size: .; d_call: .; cdr3_nt: TGTGCCAGCAGCTTCGGGGGAAACACCATATATTTT; cdr3_aa: CASSFGGNTIYF
j_call: TRBJ1-4; v_call: TRBV7-2; clone_size: .; d_call: .; cdr3_nt: TGTGCCAGCAGCCAAAAAACAGCTTACAATGAAAAACTGTTTTTT; cdr3_aa: CASSQKTAYNEKLFF
j_call: TRBJ2-1; v_call: TRBV2; clone_size: .; d_call: TRBD2; cdr3_nt: TGTGCCAGCAGACTAGCGGGGAACAATGAGCAGTTCTTC; cdr3_aa: CASRLAGNNEQFF
j_call: TRBJ2-7; v_call: TRBV30; clone_size: few; d_call: TRBD1; cdr3_nt: TGTGCCTGGAGTGTAGGGGGCGCGATGTACGAGCAGTACTTC; cdr3_aa: CAWSVGGAMYEQYF
j_call: TRBJ2-7; v_call: TRBV9; clone_size: once; d_call: TRBD1; cdr3_nt: TGTGCCAGCAGCGGCGGACAGGGCTCCTACGAGCAGTACTTC; cdr3_aa: CASSGGQGSYEQYF
j_call: TRBJ1-5; v_call: TRBV30; clone_size: .; d_call: .; cdr3_nt: TGTGCCTGGGCCTTGGGGCCCAGCAATCAGCCCCAGCATTTT; cdr3_aa: CAWALGPSNQPQHF
j_call: TRBJ1-2; v_call: TRBV2; clone_size: many; d_call: TRBD1; cdr3_nt: TGTGCCAGCAGGACAGGGAGGACTAACTATGGCTACACCTTC; cdr3_aa: CASRTGRTNYGYTF
j_call: TRBJ1-2; v_call: TRBV9; clone_size: .; d_call: .; cdr3_nt: TGTGCCAGCAGCGTAGGAGTCAACTATGGCTACACCTTC; cdr3_aa: CASSVGVNYGYTF
j_call: TRBJ1-1; v_call: TRBV28; clone_size: once; d_call: .; cdr3_nt: TGTGCCAGCAGTTTAAGCGGGGGGCTTAACACTGAAGCTTTCTTT; cdr3_aa: CASSLSGGLNTEAFF
j_call: TRBJ2-5; v_call: TRBV18; clone_size: .; d_call: .; cdr3_nt: TGTGCCAGCTCACCACGGTTGCCGGAAGAGACCCAGTACTTC; cdr3_aa: CASSPRLPEETQYF
j_call: TRBJ1-2; v_call: TRBV2; clone_size: .; d_call: TRBD1; cdr3_nt: TGTGCCAGTTCCAGACAGGGAACGGGCTATGGCTACACCTTC; cdr3_aa: CASSRQGTGYGYTF
j_call: TRBJ2-1; v_call: TRBV6-5; clone_size: .; d_call: TRBD2; cdr3_nt: TGTGCCAGCAGGTTCAGCGGGAGAAGAGATGAGCAGTTCTTC; cdr3_aa: CASRFSGRRDEQFF
j_call: TRBJ2-1; v_call: TRBV24-1; clone_size: .; d_call: TRBD2; cdr3_nt: TGTGCCACCACGGGGACTAGCGGGGGGGGGTCTGAGCAGTTCTTC; cdr3_aa: CATTGTSGGGSEQFF
j_call: TRBJ2-2; v_call: TRBV29-1; clone_size: .; d_call: .; cdr3_nt: TGCAGCGTTGTTGGAGGGAGAGGCACCGGGGAGCTGTTTTTT; cdr3_aa: CSVVGGRGTGELFF
j_call: TRBJ2-7; v_call: TRBV7-2; clone_size: .; d_call: TRBD2; cdr3_nt: TGTGCCAGCAGCCGGAACCCAGCGGGAGGGCCGGGGGAGCAGTACTTC; cdr3_aa: CASSRNPAGGPGEQYF
j_call: TRBJ1-6; v_call: TRBV9; clone_size: .; d_call: TRBD1; cdr3_nt: TGTGCCAGCAGCAAAAGACAGGGTACTAATTCACCCCTCCACTTT; cdr3_aa: CASSKRQGTNSPLHF
j_call: TRBJ2-7; v_call: TRBV27; clone_size: .; d_call: .; cdr3_nt: TGTGCCAGCAGCGCGGGGAGACCGAGCTCCTACGAGCAGTACTTC; cdr3_aa: CASSAGRPSSYEQYF
j_call: TRBJ2-1; v_call: TRBV6-5; clone_size: once; d_call: TRBD2; cdr3_nt: TGTGCCAGCAGTTACTCTAGGAGCGGGAGCAATGAGCAGTTCTTC; cdr3_aa: CASSYSRSGSNEQFF
j_call: TRBJ1-2; v_call: TRBV7-2; clone_size: .; d_call: TRBD1; cdr3_nt: TGTGCCAGCAGCCCACAGGGGGGACGTCGTGGCTACACCTTC; cdr3_aa: CASSPQGGRRGYTF
j_call: TRBJ1-2; v_call: TRBV5-1; clone_size: .; d_call: .; cdr3_nt: TGCGCCAGCAGCCTCGCAGGACAACCGAACTATGGCTACACCTTC; cdr3_aa: CASSLAGQPNYGYTF
j_call: TRBJ2-7; v_call: TRBV3-1/TRBV3-2; clone_size: .; d_call: .; cdr3_nt: TGTGCCAGCAGCCAAGGGTTGGACTACCGATACGAGCAGTACTTC; cdr3_aa: CASSQGLDYRYEQYF
j_call: TRBJ1-2; v_call: TRBV29-1; clone_size: .; d_call: .; cdr3_nt: TGCAGTGTCACCGGGTTAGGCTACACCTTC; cdr3_aa: CSVTGLGYTF
j_call: TRBJ1-2; v_call: TRBV10-1; clone_size: .; d_call: .; cdr3_nt: TGCGCCAGCAGTACAGGAGCTCAATATGGCTACACCTTC; cdr3_aa: CASSTGAQYGYTF
j_call: TRBJ1-5; v_call: TRBV5-1; clone_size: .; d_call: .; cdr3_nt: TGCGCCAGCAGCTTGTCAGGGTCGAGCAATCAGCCCCAGCATTTT; cdr3_aa: CASSLSGSSNQPQHF
j_call: TRBJ2-5; v_call: TRBV5-4; clone_size: .; d_call: .; cdr3_nt: TGTGCCAGCAGCCCCTGGAGCCAAGAGACCCAGTACTTC; cdr3_aa: CASSPWSQETQYF